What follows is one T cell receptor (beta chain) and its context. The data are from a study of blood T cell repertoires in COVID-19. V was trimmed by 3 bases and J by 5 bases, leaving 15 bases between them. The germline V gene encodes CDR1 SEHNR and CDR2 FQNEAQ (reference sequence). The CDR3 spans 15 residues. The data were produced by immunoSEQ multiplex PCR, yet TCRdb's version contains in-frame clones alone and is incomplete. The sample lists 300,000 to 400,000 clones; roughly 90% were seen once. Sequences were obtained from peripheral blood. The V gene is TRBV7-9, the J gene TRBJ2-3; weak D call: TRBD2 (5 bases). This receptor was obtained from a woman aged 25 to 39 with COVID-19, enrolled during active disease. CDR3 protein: CASSLPGTTLDTQYF. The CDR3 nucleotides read TGTGCCAGCAGCTTGCCGGGAACAACCCTAGATACGCAGTATTTT.